This passage covers 18 T cell receptor beta chains from one sample sequenced in a study of shared clonotypes between healthy human individuals. The table came from immunoSEQ multiplex PCR; TCRdb's copy has only in-frame clones and leaves some out. The sample shows roughly 1,800,000 clones, over 85% of them seen only once. As defined, naive CD8 cells were CD45RO-negative and positively selected for CCR7, with terminally differentiated effector memory CD45RA+ cells excluded. The sample comprised naive CD8+ T cells sorted from blood. These receptors were obtained from a young man in good health.

The rearrangement joins TRBV27 to TRBJ1-1; tentative D call: TRBD1 (6 bases). The V end lost 0 bases, the J end lost 1 base, and 15 bases lay between the germline ends. The CDR3 has 17 amino acids. Germline V gene sequence: CDR1 MNHEY, CDR2 SMNVEV (reference sequence). This CDR3 reads CASSLSRRTVPNTEAFF. DNA of the CDR3: TGTGCCAGCAGTTTATCGAGGAGGACAGTACCGAACACTGAAGCTTTCTTT.

The gene calls are TRBV28 and TRBJ2-2, with no clear D. V gave up 6 bases and J gave up 3 bases, with 8 bases separating them. The CDR3 consists of 13 residues. Germline lookup yields CDR1 MDHEN and CDR2 SYDVKM. CDR3 residues: CASSVQDTGELFF. Written as DNA, the CDR3 is TGTGCCAGCAGCGTTCAGGACACCGGGGAGCTGTTTTTT. The whole variable domain, remainder taken from reference TRBV28 and TRBJ2-2, is DVKVTQSSRYLVKRTGEKVFLECVQDMDHENMFWYRQDPGLGLRLIYFSYDVKMKEKGDIPEGYSVSREKKERFSLILESASTNQTSMYLCASSVQDTGELFFGEGSRLTVL.

This chain uses TRBV9 with TRBJ2-5, with D possibly TRBD1 on 5 matching bases. The germline V gene has CDR1 SGDLS and CDR2 YYNGEE. V was pared by 5 bases and J by 2 bases, with 10 bases between. The CDR3 is made up of 13 amino acids. DNA for the CDR3: TGTGCCAGCAGTGAGCGACAGCAAGAGACCCAGTACTTC. It encodes CASSERQQETQYF.

As concerns this clone: Different DNA sequences within this sample yield the same CDR3. J is TRBJ2-1 and V is TRBV4-1; TRBD2 might be the D (5 bases). Trimming cost V 1 base and J 3 bases, with 7 bases left between them. The CDR3 is made up of 14 amino acids. Germline V gene lookup returns CDR1 MGHRA and CDR2 YSYEKL. The CDR3 here is CASSQVEGYNEQFF. Here the CDR3 DNA reads TGCGCCAGCAGCCAAGTTGAGGGCTACAATGAGCAGTTCTTC.

The gene calls are TRBV4-3 and TRBJ2-3; D call uncertain. Germline V gene data show CDR1 as LGHNA and CDR2 as YSLEER. The CDR3 is made up of 15 amino acids. The V end lost 0 bases, the J end lost 8 bases, and 15 bases lay between the germline ends. The CDR3: CASSQDQVLSGTQYF. In nucleotides, the CDR3 is TGCGCCAGCAGCCAAGATCAAGTCCTCTCTGGTACGCAGTATTTT.

This clone was recorded only once. The chain uses TRBV5-1 and TRBJ2-7; D is unresolved. Trimming took off 0 bases at V and 3 bases at J, with 7 bases between the two ends. The V gene's germline CDR1 is SGHRS and CDR2 YFSETQ. The CDR3 totals 13 residues. CDR3 sequence reads: CASSLAHLYEQYF. The CDR3 bases are TGCGCCAGCAGCTTGGCACACCTCTACGAGCAGTACTTC.

The V and J genes are TRBV28 and TRBJ2-1; no clear D. CDR3 length: 14 residues. Germline CDR1 MDHEN, CDR2 SYDVKM. The V end lost 4 bases, the J end lost 4 bases, and 11 bases lay between the germline ends. CDR3 sequence (DNA): TGTGCCAGCAGTTCTCTTGACGGATACAATGAGCAGTTCTTC. Residues: CASSSLDGYNEQFF.

The gene calls are TRBV6-6 and TRBJ2-3, with 9 positions matching TRBD2. The CDR3 length is 15 residues. The V gene's germline CDR1 is MNHNY and CDR2 SVGAGI (reference sequence). V lost 8 bases and J lost 7; bases outside the gene matches: 13. The CDR3 DNA sequence: TGTGCCAGCTCCTCACTTAGCGGGGGAGTAAATACGCAGTATTTT. It is translated as CASSSLSGGVNTQYF.

This clone was detected once. The CDR3, as DNA: TGCGCCAGCAGCCATAACGCAGGGGGCTCAGGCACTGAAGCTTTCTTT. Translation: CASSHNAGGSGTEAFF. This chain joins TRBV4-1 and TRBJ1-1; TRBD1 agrees at 8 bases. This CDR3 region has 16 residues. The germline gives CDR1 MGHRA, CDR2 YSYEKL. The junction had 10 bases not matched to a gene; V was cut back by 3 bases and J by 4 bases.

The V call is TRBV5-1, the J call TRBJ2-7; 7 bases are shared with TRBD1. The CDR3 is 13 residues long. V shed 3 bases, J shed 3 bases, and the junction held 3 bases outside the gene matches. Germline CDR1 reads SGHRS; CDR2 reads YFSETQ. For the CDR3, the DNA is TGCGCCAGCAGCTATGGACAGGTCTACGAGCAGTACTTC. Translation: CASSYGQVYEQYF.

The genes are TRBV27 and TRBJ2-7, with D uncertain. The CDR3 is 16 residues long. V was pared by 6 bases and J by 2 bases, with 20 bases between. The germline gives CDR1 MNHEY, CDR2 SMNVEV (reference sequence). The CDR3 sequence is CASSRSKGPLTYEQYF. The CDR3 DNA is TGTGCCAGCAGCCGTTCAAAGGGTCCCCTTACCTACGAGCAGTACTTC.

V gene TRBV4-3 combines with J gene TRBJ2-3; D gene uncertain. V was trimmed by 5 bases and J by 0 bases, leaving 6 bases between them. The CDR3 totals 13 residues. Germline V lookup: CDR1 LGHNA, CDR2 YSLEER. CDR3 sequence: CASSISSTDTQYF. CDR3 in DNA: TGCGCCAGCAGCATCTCTAGCACAGATACGCAGTATTTT.

The chain carries TRBV6-4 and TRBJ1-2; TRBD1 matches at 9 bases. The CDR3 has 15 residues. J lost 8 bases, V lost 5 bases, and 12 bases had no gene match. Germline CDR1 MRHNA, CDR2 SNTAGT. The CDR3 sequence: CASSPQMTGGQGYTF. DNA for the CDR3: TGTGCCAGCAGTCCCCAAATGACAGGGGGTCAGGGCTACACCTTC.

The V gene is TRBV13, the J gene TRBJ2-1, with 8 bases matching TRBD2. Germline V gives CDR1 PRHDT, CDR2 FYEKMQ (reference sequence). This CDR3 has 15 residues. J was trimmed by 1 base and V by 4 bases; bases with no gene match: 3. CDR3 loop: CASSYGTSSYNEQFF. CDR3 coding DNA: TGTGCCAGCAGCTATGGGACTAGTTCCTACAATGAGCAGTTCTTC. Full variable domain (outside the CDR3, taken from reference TRBV13 and TRBJ2-1): AAGVIQSPRHLIKEKRETATLKCYPIPRHDTVYWYQQGPGQDPQFLISFYEKMQSDKGSIPDRFSAQQFSDYHSELNMSSLELGDSALYFCASSYGTSSYNEQFFGPGTRLTVL.

J is TRBJ2-1 and V is TRBV20-1; no clear D. The V end lost 0 bases, the J end lost 8 bases, and 5 bases lay between the germline ends. CDR1 is DFQATT and CDR2 is SNEGSKA in the germline V gene (reference sequence). The CDR3 has 11 amino acids. The CDR3 loop reads CSAREGDEQFF. The DNA of the CDR3 is TGCAGTGCTAGAGAAGGCGATGAGCAGTTCTTC.

This chain joins TRBV6-6 and TRBJ2-3; D is perhaps TRBD1 or TRBD2 (5 bases each). The CDR3 runs to 16 residues. Per germline, CDR1 MNHNY and CDR2 SVGAGI (reference sequence). Between the trimmed V and J ends, which lost 2 bases and 4 bases, there was a span of 16 bases. The CDR3 bases are TGTGCCAGCAGTTACACAATAGTGGGGGTCTCAGATACGCAGTATTTT. It is translated as CASSYTIVGVSDTQYF.

The chain has TRBV19 and TRBJ2-3; unclear D gene. V was cut by 8 bases and J by 2 bases, with 14 bases left in between. CDR3 length: 14 residues. The germline V gene encodes CDR1 LNHDA and CDR2 SQIVND (reference sequence). The CDR3 coding sequence is TGTGCCAGTGCCGATCGTCACCCCACAGATACGCAGTATTTT. It yields the protein CASADRHPTDTQYF.

The chain is built from TRBV18 and TRBJ2-7; TRBD2 aligns across 12 bases. This CDR3 region has 17 residues. Germline assignment: CDR1 KGHSH and CDR2 LQKENI. V was pared by 3 bases and J by 0 bases, with 6 bases of the junction left unmatched. The DNA of the CDR3 is TGTGCCAGCTCACCTAGCCTAGCGGGGGGGAGCTCCTACGAGCAGTACTTC. It encodes CASSPSLAGGSSYEQYF.